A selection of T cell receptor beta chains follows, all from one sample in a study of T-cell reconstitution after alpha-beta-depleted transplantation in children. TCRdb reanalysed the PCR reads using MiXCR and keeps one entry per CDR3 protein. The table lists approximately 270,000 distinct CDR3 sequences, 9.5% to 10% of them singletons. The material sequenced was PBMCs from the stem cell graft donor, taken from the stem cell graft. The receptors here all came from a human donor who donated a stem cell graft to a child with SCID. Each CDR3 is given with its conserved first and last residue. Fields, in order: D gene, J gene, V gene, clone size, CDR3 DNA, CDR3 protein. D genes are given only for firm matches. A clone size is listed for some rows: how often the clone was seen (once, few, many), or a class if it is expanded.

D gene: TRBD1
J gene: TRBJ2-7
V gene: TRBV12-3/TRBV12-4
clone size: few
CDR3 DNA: TGTGCCAGCAGCCGTACCGGGACAGGGTACAAGCAGTACTTC
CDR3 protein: CASSRTGTGYKQYF

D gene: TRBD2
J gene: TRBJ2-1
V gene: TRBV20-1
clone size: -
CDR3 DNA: TGCAGTGCCCGTGACCCGGGACTAGCGGGGGGGTATGAGCAGTTCTTC
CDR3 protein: CSARDPGLAGGYEQFF

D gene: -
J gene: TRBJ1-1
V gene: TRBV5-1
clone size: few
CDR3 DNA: TGCGCCAGCAGCTTGGGGCAGGGTTACGCGAACACTGAAGCTTTCTTT
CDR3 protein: CASSLGQGYANTEAFF

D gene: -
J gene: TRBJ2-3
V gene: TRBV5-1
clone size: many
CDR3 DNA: TGCGCCAGCAGCTTGGGGGAGCGCACAGATACGCAGTATTTT
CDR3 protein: CASSLGERTDTQYF

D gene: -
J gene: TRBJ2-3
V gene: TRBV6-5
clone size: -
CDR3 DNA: TGTGCCAGCAGTTACGACGGGACCGCCACAGATACGCAGTATTTT
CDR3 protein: CASSYDGTATDTQYF

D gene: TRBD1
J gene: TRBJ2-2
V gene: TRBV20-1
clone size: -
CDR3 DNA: TGCAGTGCTAGGGACAGGGGGCGAGCAATGAACACCGGGGAGCTGTTTTTT
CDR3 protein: CSARDRGRAMNTGELFF

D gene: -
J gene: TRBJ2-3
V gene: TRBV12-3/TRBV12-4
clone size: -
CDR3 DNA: TGTGCCAGCCGGGTCAACACAGATACGCAGTATTTT
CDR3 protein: CASRVNTDTQYF

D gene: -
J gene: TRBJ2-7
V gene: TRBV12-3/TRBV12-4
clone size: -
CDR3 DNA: TGTGCCAGCAGTTTCGGCAGGGCGAGCTCCTACGAGCAGTACTTC
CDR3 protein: CASSFGRASSYEQYF

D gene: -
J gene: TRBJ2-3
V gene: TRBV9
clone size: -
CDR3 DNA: TGTGCCAGCAGCGGAGGCCCAGACCCTGGCCCAGATACGCAGTATTTT
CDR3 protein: CASSGGPDPGPDTQYF

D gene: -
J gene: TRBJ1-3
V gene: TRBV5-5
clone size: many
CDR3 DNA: TGTGCCAGCAGCTTTGGACCGTTCTCTGGAAACACCATATATTTT
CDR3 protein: CASSFGPFSGNTIYF

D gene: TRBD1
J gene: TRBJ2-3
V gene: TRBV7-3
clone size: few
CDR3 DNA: TGTGCCAGCAGCCAAGGACAGGTTAATCCCGATACGCAGTATTTT
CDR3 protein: CASSQGQVNPDTQYF

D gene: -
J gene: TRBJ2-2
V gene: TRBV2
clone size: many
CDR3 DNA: TGTGCCAGCAGTGCGGGTCGTGTTTGGGACACCGGGGAGCTGTTTTTT
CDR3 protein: CASSAGRVWDTGELFF

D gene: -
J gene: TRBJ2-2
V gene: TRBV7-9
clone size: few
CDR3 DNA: TGTGCCAGCAGCACCACCGGGACCGTCGGCACCGGGGAGCTGTTTTTT
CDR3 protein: CASSTTGTVGTGELFF

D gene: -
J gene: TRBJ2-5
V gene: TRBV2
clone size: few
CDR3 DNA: TGTGCCAGCAGGCCAAGGGCTACCCAAGAGACCCAGTACTTC
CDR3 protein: CASRPRATQETQYF

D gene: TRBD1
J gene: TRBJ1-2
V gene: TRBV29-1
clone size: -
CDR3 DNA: TGCAGCGTTCCGACAGGGGCGGACTATGGCTACACCTTC
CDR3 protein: CSVPTGADYGYTF

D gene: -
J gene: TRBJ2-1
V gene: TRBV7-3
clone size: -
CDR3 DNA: TGTGCCAGCAGCTTAACCCAGAATGGGGGGAATGAGCAGCTCTTC
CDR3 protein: CASSLTQNGGNEQLF

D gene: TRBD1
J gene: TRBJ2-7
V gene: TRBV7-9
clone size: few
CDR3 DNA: TGTGCCAGCAGCCTGGGGCGGGACAGGTTTTTCTACGAGCAGTACTTC
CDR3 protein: CASSLGRDRFFYEQYF

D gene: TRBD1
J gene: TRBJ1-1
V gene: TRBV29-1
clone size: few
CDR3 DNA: TGCAGCGTTGGACAGGGATCGAGAACTGAAGCTTTCTTT
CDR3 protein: CSVGQGSRTEAFF

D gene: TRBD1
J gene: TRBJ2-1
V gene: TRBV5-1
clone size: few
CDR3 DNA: TGCGCCAGCAGCTCGGGAGACAGGGGGCGTAGGTATAATGAGCAGTTCTTC
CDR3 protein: CASSSGDRGRRYNEQFF

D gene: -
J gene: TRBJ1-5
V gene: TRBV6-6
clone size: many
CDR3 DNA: TGTGCCAGCAGGCCAGGGGTTCAGCCCCAGCATTTT
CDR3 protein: CASRPGVQPQHF

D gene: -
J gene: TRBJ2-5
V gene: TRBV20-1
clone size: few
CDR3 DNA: TGCAGTGCTGATCCTAGCGTTCAAGAGACCCAGTACTTC
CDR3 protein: CSADPSVQETQYF

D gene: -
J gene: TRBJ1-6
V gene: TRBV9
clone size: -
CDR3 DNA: TGTGCCAGCAGCGCTTGGGATTATAATTCACCCCTCCACTTT
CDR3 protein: CASSAWDYNSPLHF

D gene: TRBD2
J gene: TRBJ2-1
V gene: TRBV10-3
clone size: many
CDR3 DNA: TGTGCCATCAGTGCGACCGGACTAGCGGGGTACAATGAGCAGTTCTTC
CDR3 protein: CAISATGLAGYNEQFF

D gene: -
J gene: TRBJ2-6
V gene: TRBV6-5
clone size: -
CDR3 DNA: TGTGCCAGCAGTTCCGTGCGCTATGGGGCCAACGTCCTGACTTTC
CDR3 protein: CASSSVRYGANVLTF

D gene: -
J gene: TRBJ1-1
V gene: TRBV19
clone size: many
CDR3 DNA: TGTGCCAGTAGTATTGTCACTGAAGCTTTCTTT
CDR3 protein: CASSIVTEAFF

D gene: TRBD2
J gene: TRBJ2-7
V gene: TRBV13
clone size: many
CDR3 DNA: TGTGCCAGCAGCTACGGGACTAGTTACGAGCAGTACTTC
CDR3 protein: CASSYGTSYEQYF

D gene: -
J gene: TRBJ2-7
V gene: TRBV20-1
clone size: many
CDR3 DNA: TGCAGTGCTAGACGGGGCCCCTACGAGCAGTACTTC
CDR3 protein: CSARRGPYEQYF

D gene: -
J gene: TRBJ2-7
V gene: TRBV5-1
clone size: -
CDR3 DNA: TGCGCCAGCAGCTTGGCCGACGTGGGGGAGCAGTACTTC
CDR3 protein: CASSLADVGEQYF

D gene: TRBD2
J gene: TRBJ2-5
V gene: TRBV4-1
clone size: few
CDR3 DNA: TGCGCCAGCAGCCGAACGGGCGGGAGCGGTTTTAACCAAGAGACCCAGTACTTC
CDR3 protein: CASSRTGGSGFNQETQYF

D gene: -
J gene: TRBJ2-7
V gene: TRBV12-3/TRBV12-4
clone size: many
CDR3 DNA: TGTGCCAGCAGTGATGACAGTTCCTACGAGCAGTACTTC
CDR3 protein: CASSDDSSYEQYF

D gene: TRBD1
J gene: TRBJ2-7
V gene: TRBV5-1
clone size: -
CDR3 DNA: TGCGCCAGCAGGTTAGAGACAGGGGGCCTCTACGAGCAGTACTTC
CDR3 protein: CASRLETGGLYEQYF